This T cell receptor beta chain was profiled in a study of blood T cell repertoires in COVID-19. Study as a whole: PBMCs, B-cell-depleted T cells, or T cells were the source of the cDNA or gDNA that made up the material.

Sequencing was performed with immunoSEQ multiplex PCR; in TCRdb, only in-frame clones are kept and a portion is missing. Of more than 90,000 clones in the sample, 85% were seen once. Germline values: CDR1 SQVTM, CDR2 ANQGSEA. The CDR3 extends over 10 amino acids. With 4 bases removed from V and 5 bases from J, the gap between germline ends came to 6 bases. What was sequenced was peripheral blood. The sequence derives from a woman between 65 and 79 years old with active or convalescent COVID-19. This chain joins TRBV29-1 and TRBJ2-7; no clear D gene. CDR3 region: CSVARNEQYF. DNA of the CDR3: TGCAGCGTTGCCAGGAACGAGCAGTACTTC.